The 5 T cell receptor beta chains below all came from one sample that was sequenced in a study of blood T cell repertoires in COVID-19. TCRdb's copy holds only in-frame clones and misses some; the assay was immunoSEQ multiplex PCR. The sample shows around 400,000 clones, 87% of them seen only once. The sequenced material came from peripheral blood. The receptors here all came from a woman aged 25-40 years with COVID-19, enrolled during active disease.

The V call is TRBV27, the J call TRBJ2-1, with TRBD2 matching 11 bases. The CDR3 covers 16 residues. Looked up from germline, CDR1 is MNHEY and CDR2 is SMNVEV (reference sequence). Germline trimming cut 8 bases from V and 8 bases from J; bases unmatched to any gene: 14. This CDR3 reads CASAYGASGRRDEQFF. DNA of the CDR3: TGTGCCAGCGCCTACGGGGCTAGCGGGAGGAGGGATGAGCAGTTCTTC.

This chain connects TRBV5-4 to TRBJ2-1; TRBD1 might be the D (5 bases). V was shortened by 5 bases and J by 2 bases, with 14 bases between the two germline ends. The CDR3 runs 15 residues. Germline assignment: CDR1 SGHNT and CDR2 YYREEE (reference sequence). The CDR3 here is CASRGPGPAYNEQFF. The CDR3 DNA is TGTGCCAGCAGGGGGCCGGGCCCTGCCTACAATGAGCAGTTCTTC.

The genes are TRBV27 and TRBJ2-1; 8 bases are a match to TRBD2. The ends lost 8 bases at V and 1 base at J; junction bases unmatched: 7. Per the germline V gene, CDR1 is MNHEY and CDR2 is SMNVEV (reference sequence). CDR3 length equals 15 residues. The CDR3 nucleotides are TGTGCCAGCCGAAGCGGGAGCTGGTCCTACAATGAGCAGTTCTTC. It encodes CASRSGSWSYNEQFF.

Only a few counts were recorded for this clone. The V and J genes are TRBV7-3 and TRBJ1-1, with D tentatively TRBD1 (6 bases). This CDR3 has 15 residues. V lost 1 base to trimming and J lost 6 bases, with 15 bases between them. Looked up from germline, CDR1 is SGHTA and CDR2 is FQGTGA. CDR3 sequence: CASSLSSGGSAEAFF. The CDR3 nucleotides are TGTGCCAGCAGCTTAAGCTCGGGGGGCAGCGCTGAAGCTTTCTTT.

The chain links TRBV19 to TRBJ2-5; D perhaps matches TRBD2 (6 bases). Germline CDR1 is LNHDA and CDR2 is SQIVND (reference sequence). The CDR3 sequence is 13 residues long. The V and J ends lost 6 bases and 5 bases respectively, with 13 bases between them. CDR3 protein: CASRRGGIETQYF. The CDR3 coding sequence is TGTGCCAGTAGGCGGGGCGGGATCGAGACCCAGTACTTC.